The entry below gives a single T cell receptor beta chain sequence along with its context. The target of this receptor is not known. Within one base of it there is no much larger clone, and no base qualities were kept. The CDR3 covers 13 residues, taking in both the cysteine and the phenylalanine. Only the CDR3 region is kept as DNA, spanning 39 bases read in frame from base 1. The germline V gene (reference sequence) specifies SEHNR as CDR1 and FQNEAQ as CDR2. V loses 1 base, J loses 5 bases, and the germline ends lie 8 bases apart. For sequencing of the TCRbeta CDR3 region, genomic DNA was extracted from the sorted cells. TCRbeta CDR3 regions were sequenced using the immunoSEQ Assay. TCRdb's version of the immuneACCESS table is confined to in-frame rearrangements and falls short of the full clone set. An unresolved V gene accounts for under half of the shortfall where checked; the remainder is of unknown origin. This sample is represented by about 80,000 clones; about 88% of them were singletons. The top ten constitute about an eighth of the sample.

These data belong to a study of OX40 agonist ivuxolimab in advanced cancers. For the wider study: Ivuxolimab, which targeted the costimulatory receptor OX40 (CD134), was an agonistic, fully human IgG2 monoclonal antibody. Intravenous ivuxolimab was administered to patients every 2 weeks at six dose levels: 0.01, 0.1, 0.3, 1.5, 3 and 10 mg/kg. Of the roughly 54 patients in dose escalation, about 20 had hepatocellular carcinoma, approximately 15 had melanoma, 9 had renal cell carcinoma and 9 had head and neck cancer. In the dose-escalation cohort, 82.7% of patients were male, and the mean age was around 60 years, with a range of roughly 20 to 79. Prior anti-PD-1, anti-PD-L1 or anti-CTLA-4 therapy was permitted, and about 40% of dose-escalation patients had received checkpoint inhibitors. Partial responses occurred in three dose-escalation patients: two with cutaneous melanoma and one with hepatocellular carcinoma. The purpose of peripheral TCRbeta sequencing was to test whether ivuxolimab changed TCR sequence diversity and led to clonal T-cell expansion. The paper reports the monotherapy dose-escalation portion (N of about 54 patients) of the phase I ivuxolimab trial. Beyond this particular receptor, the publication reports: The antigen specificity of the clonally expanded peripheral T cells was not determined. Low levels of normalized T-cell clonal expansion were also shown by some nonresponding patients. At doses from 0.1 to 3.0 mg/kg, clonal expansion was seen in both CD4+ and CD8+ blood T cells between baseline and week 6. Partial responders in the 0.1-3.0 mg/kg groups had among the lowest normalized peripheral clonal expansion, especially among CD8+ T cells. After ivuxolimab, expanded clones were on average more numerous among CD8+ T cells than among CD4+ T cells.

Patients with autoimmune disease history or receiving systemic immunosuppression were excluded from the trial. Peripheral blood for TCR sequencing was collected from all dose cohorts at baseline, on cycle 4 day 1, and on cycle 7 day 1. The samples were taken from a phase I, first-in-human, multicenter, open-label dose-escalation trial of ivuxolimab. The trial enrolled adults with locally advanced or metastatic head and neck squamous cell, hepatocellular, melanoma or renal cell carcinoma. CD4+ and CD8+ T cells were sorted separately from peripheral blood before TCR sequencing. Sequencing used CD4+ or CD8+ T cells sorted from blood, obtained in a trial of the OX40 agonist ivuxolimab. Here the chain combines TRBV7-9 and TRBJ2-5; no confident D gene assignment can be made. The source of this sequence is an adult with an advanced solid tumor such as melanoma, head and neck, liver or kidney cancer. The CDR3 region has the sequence CASSLGYSETQYF. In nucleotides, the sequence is TGTGCCAGCAGCTTAGGTTACAGCGAGACCCAGTACTTC.